Reported below is one T cell receptor beta chain. The data belong to a study of blood T cell repertoires in COVID-19. Study-level background: Some COVID-19 samples were acute and others convalescent; all came from the United States, Italy and Spain. T cells, B-cell-depleted T cells, or PBMCs supplied cDNA or gDNA.

In the original workflow: Nucleated cell number was recorded as an estimate derived from reference gene primer amplification. The protocol was immunoSEQ multiplex PCR, while the TCRdb copy is restricted to in-frame clones and leaves out a portion. The D gene and trimming were derived from the DNA, and the V and J assignments and clone size from that table. The table lists hundreds of thousands of clones, around 88% of them singletons. The CDR3 has 16 amino acids. Germline CDR1 and CDR2: SEHNR and FQNEAQ (reference sequence). Trimming took 5 bases from V and 3 from J; bases not matched to a gene: 8. The source of this sequence is a man in his forties with acute or convalescent COVID-19. The source material was peripheral blood. This sequence joins TRBV7-9 and TRBJ2-3, with TRBD2 matching over 10 bases. In DNA, the CDR3 is TGTGCCAGCAGCCATCAACTAGCGGGGCCTACAGATACGCAGTATTTT. This codes for CASSHQLAGPTDTQYF.